This passage covers 3 T cell receptor beta chains from one sample sequenced in a study of T cells in Graves' hyperthyroidism and ophthalmopathy. Regions amplified from RNA transcripts were the TCR beta CDR3 regions. First-round RT-PCR with HTBI primers amplified the TCR CDR3 region. TCRdb called the multiplex PCR reads again in MiXCR, with one record for every CDR3 protein. The sample includes some 440,000 distinct CDR3 sequences, approximately 15% of them seen just once. The source material was blood. Receptor source: a woman aged 18-29 years with Graves' hyperthyroidism.

Points on this clonotype: A much larger clone is a single base away; this may be a read error. The V call is TRBV6-1, the J call TRBJ2-7, with TRBD1 identical over 9 bases. Near its end, the DNA agrees better with TRBJ2-1, so the J call may be wrong. The CDR3 loop spans 13 amino acids. Germline loops: CDR1 MNHNS, CDR2 SASEGT. The CDR3 DNA reads TGTGCCAGCACCGGGACAGGGATCTACGAGCAGTTCTTC. This gives the protein CASTGTGIYEQFF.

Many counts were recorded for this clonotype. The rearrangement joins TRBV7-2 to TRBJ1-5; D might be TRBD1 (6 bases). CDR1 is SGHTA and CDR2 is FQGNSA in the germline V gene. The CDR3 is 16 amino acids. Trimming left V 5 bases short and J 3 bases short, with 17 bases between. The CDR3 reads CASSPGTHSTNQPQHF. The CDR3 DNA reads TGTGCCAGCAGCCCAGGGACACACAGCACCAATCAGCCCCAGCATTTT.

This clonotype appeared a few times. V and J are TRBV12-3 or TRBV12-4 and TRBJ2-2; 9 positions match TRBD1. The CDR3 runs 15 residues. J lost 4 bases, V lost 3 bases, and 3 bases had no gene match. CDR3 amino acids: CASSFVTGGTGELFF. CDR3 nucleotide sequence: TGTGCCAGCAGTTTCGTGACAGGGGGCACCGGGGAGCTGTTTTTT.